One sample yielded the 28 T cell receptor beta chains listed below, sequenced in a study of tumor-infiltrating lymphocytes in localized non-small cell lung cancer. TCRdb's copy holds only in-frame clones and misses some; the assay was immunoSEQ multiplex PCR. The sample consists of under 25,000 clones, roughly 64% of them appearing once. The sample taken for sequencing was lung tumor tissue. Receptor source: a human donor with non-small cell lung cancer.

For the CDR3, the DNA is TGTGCCAGCAGCTTAGATTCGACAGGGAACAATGAGCAGTTCTTC. The encoded protein is CASSLDSTGNNEQFF. This sequence joins TRBV7-2 and TRBJ2-1; 7 bases are shared with TRBD1. V shed 1 base and J 5 bases; nucleotides not matched to a gene: 5. The CDR3 loop spans 15 amino acids. The germline gives CDR1 SGHTA, CDR2 FQGNSA.

J is TRBJ1-4 and V is TRBV30, with a tentative D call TRBD1 (5 bases). Germline CDR1 GTSNPN, CDR2 SVGIG (reference sequence). The V end was cut by 5 bases, the J end by 3 bases, with 13 bases between. CDR3 length: 14 residues. CDR3 residues: CAWSEGTSNEKLFF. The DNA for the CDR3 is TGTGCCTGGTCTGAAGGGACGTCTAATGAAAAACTGTTTTTT. Together with reference TRBV30 and TRBJ1-4, the CDR3 gives the full variable domain: SQTIHQWPATLVQPVGSPLSLECTVEGTSNPNLYWYRQAAGRGLQLLFYSVGIGQISSEVPQNLSASRPQDRQFILSSKKLLLSDSGFYLCAWSEGTSNEKLFFGSGTQLSVL.

The chain carries TRBV5-1 and TRBJ1-1; 8 nucleotides match TRBD1. The germline V gene encodes CDR1 SGHRS and CDR2 YFSETQ. The junction had 5 bases not matched to a gene; V was cut back by 4 bases and J by 3 bases. The CDR3 is 14 residues long. The CDR3 here is CASSPGTGHTEAFF. In DNA, the CDR3 is TGCGCCAGCAGCCCGGGGACAGGACACACTGAAGCTTTCTTT.

The rearrangement uses TRBV6-1 and TRBJ1-1; 8 positions agree with TRBD1. In germline, CDR1 is MNHNS, CDR2 SASEGT. CDR3 length: 14 amino acids. The J segment lost 0 bases and the V segment lost 5 bases, leaving 2 bases of the junction unmatched. CDR3 in amino acids: CASSRTGMNTEAFF. DNA for the CDR3: TGTGCCAGCAGTCGGACAGGGATGAACACTGAAGCTTTCTTT.

This clone showed up just a few times. This rearrangement joins TRBV18 to TRBJ1-2, with TRBD1 as a possible D gene (5 bases). The CDR3 spans 13 residues. The ends were cut back, 3 bases at V and 6 bases at J, with 11 bases in the middle. Germline CDR1 is KGHSH and CDR2 is LQKENI. CDR3 in amino acids: CASSPRGEDGYTF. DNA for the CDR3: TGTGCCAGCTCACCTCGGGGGGAGGATGGCTACACCTTC.

This chain connects TRBV28 to TRBJ2-6, with D unclear. V was clipped by 5 bases and J by 0 bases, with 8 bases between them. Germline lookup yields CDR1 MDHEN and CDR2 SYDVKM. The CDR3 sequence is 15 residues long. Here the CDR3 reads CASSPLGSGANVLTF. CDR3 in DNA: TGTGCCAGCAGTCCACTGGGCTCTGGGGCCAACGTCCTGACTTTC.

This clone occurred once. The V gene is TRBV7-3, the J gene TRBJ1-4; D remains ambiguous. The CDR3 sequence is 14 residues long. Per germline, CDR1 SGHTA and CDR2 FQGTGA. Trimming stripped 0 bases from V and 11 bases from J, with 13 bases between. The CDR3, as DNA: TGTGCCAGCAGCTTAACGGGTGGGAACTCTAAACTGTTTTTT. Translating it yields CASSLTGGNSKLFF.

This clone turned up a few times. The rearrangement links TRBV6-1 to TRBJ1-2; D gene unclear. V lost 4 bases to trimming and J lost 8 bases, with 8 bases between them. The CDR3 spans 11 residues. Germline V CDR1 and CDR2: MNHNS, SASEGT. The CDR3 spells CASSVTYGYTF. The CDR3 DNA follows: TGTGCCAGCAGTGTTACCTACGGCTACACCTTC.

This clone occurred once. The CDR3 sequence is CASSSPGRSTGELFF. The CDR3 DNA sequence: TGTGCCAGCAGCTCCCCGGGACGGAGCACCGGGGAGCTGTTTTTT. This chain uses TRBV5-4 with TRBJ2-2; the D call may be TRBD1 or TRBD2 (5 bases each). This CDR3 spans 15 amino acids. V lost 3 bases and J lost 4, with 13 bases in between. Looked up from germline, CDR1 is SGHNT and CDR2 is YYREEE (reference sequence).

CDR3 in amino acids: CASSRTWGNTEAFF. Here the CDR3 DNA reads TGTGCCAGCAGCAGGACTTGGGGGAACACTGAAGCTTTCTTT. V and J are TRBV6-5 and TRBJ1-1; the D is unclear. The CDR3 is made up of 14 amino acids. The germline V gene encodes CDR1 MNHEY and CDR2 SVGAGI. V dropped 6 bases and J dropped 1 base, with 12 bases sitting between them.

The J gene is TRBJ1-2, the V gene TRBV2; 10 bases align to TRBD1. With V trimmed by 6 bases and J by 8 bases, 9 bases remained unmatched. CDR3 size: 14 residues. Germline V gene lookup returns CDR1 SNHLY and CDR2 FYNNEI. The CDR3 loop is CASSLGGQGMGYTF. CDR3 DNA: TGTGCCAGCAGCCTAGGGGGACAGGGGATGGGCTACACCTTC. Full variable domain (outside the CDR3, taken from reference TRBV2 and TRBJ1-2): EPEVTQTPSHQVTQMGQEVILRCVPISNHLYFYWYRQILGQKVEFLVSFYNNEISEKSEIFDDQFSVERPDGSNFTLKIRSTKLEDSAMYFCASSLGGQGMGYTFGSGTRLTVV.

This chain uses TRBV25-1 with TRBJ1-1; a weak D match, TRBD1 (5 bases). From germline, CDR1 is MGHDK and CDR2 SYGVNS. The V end was cut by 5 bases, the J end by 4 bases, with 14 bases between. CDR3 length: 14 residues. The DNA for the CDR3 is TGTGCCAGCAGTCTTCTGGGCCAGGGCACTGAAGCTTTCTTT. Its protein is CASSLLGQGTEAFF.

This clone was found a few times. The J gene is TRBJ2-5, the V gene TRBV2, with TRBD1 as a possible D gene (5 bases). The CDR3 is made up of 13 amino acids. Trimming cost V 2 bases and J 2 bases, with 6 bases left between them. CDR1 SNHLY and CDR2 FYNNEI come from the germline V gene. This CDR3 is CASSERTQETQYF. Here the CDR3 DNA reads TGTGCCAGCAGTGAACGGACACAAGAGACCCAGTACTTC.

In this sample, this clone turned up a few times. The chain is built from TRBV4-1 and TRBJ1-2, with 7 bases that match TRBD1. The CDR3 loop spans 15 amino acids. Germline CDR1 MGHRA, CDR2 YSYEKL. With 0 bases clipped from V and 7 bases from J, the junction kept 8 bases outside the gene matches. The CDR3: CASSQDLAGGGGYTF. The CDR3, as DNA: TGCGCCAGCAGCCAAGATCTGGCAGGGGGGGGTGGCTACACCTTC.

The gene calls are TRBV7-9 and TRBJ1-1; maybe TRBD1 (6 bases). The CDR3 loop spans 14 amino acids. V lost 2 bases to trimming and J lost 11 bases, with 18 bases between them. The germline CDR1 and CDR2 sequences are SEHNR and FQNEAQ (reference sequence). CDR3 protein: CASSLRGGAGEAFF. DNA for the CDR3: TGTGCCAGCAGCTTAAGGGGGGGGGCCGGGGAGGCTTTCTTT.

This clone is medium-sized within its sample. This rearrangement joins TRBV5-5 to TRBJ2-2; D is possibly TRBD2 (6 bases). V was clipped by 1 base and J by 5 bases, with 9 bases between them. The CDR3 sequence is 14 residues long. The germline V gene encodes CDR1 SGHKS and CDR2 YYEKEE (reference sequence). For the CDR3, the DNA is TGTGCCAGCAGCTTGTTGGGAGGAACCGGGGAGCTGTTTTTT. Its protein is CASSLLGGTGELFF.

The gene calls are TRBV18 and TRBJ2-1; the D gene is possibly TRBD1 (6 bases). CDR3 length: 13 residues. The germline V and J ends were trimmed by 4 bases and 5 bases, with 9 bases remaining between them. Germline V gives CDR1 KGHSH, CDR2 LQKENI. In nucleotides, the CDR3 is TGTGCCAGCTCACTTGGACAGAACAATGAGCAGTTCTTC. Amino acids: CASSLGQNNEQFF.

The sample holds one count of this clone. The chain has TRBV7-9 and TRBJ1-5; D remains unclear. The CDR3 sequence is 13 residues long. Germline V CDR1 and CDR2: SEHNR, FQNEAQ (reference sequence). V dropped 1 base and J dropped 5 bases, with 6 bases sitting between them. The CDR3: CASSLVDHQPQHF. In nucleotides, the CDR3 is TGTGCCAGCAGCTTAGTGGACCATCAGCCCCAGCATTTT. Full variable domain (outside the CDR3, taken from reference TRBV7-9 and TRBJ1-5): DTGVSQNPRHKITKRGQNVTFRCDPISEHNRLYWYRQTLGQGPEFLTYFQNEAQLEKSRLLSDRFSAERPKGSFSTLEIQRTEQGDSAMYLCASSLVDHQPQHFGDGTRLSIL.

This clone was detected only once. This chain uses TRBV9 with TRBJ2-1; the match to TRBD2 covers 7 bases. This CDR3 spans 16 amino acids. Germline V gene data show CDR1 as SGDLS and CDR2 as YYNGEE. The trim removed 0 bases at V and 5 bases at J, leaving 8 bases unmatched. CDR3 loop: CASSVGGRGRNNEQFF. As DNA, the CDR3 is TGTGCCAGCAGCGTAGGAGGCCGCGGGAGAAACAATGAGCAGTTCTTC. The entire variable domain, with the rest obtained from reference TRBV9 and TRBJ2-1, is as follows: DSGVTQTPKHLITATGQRVTLRCSPRSGDLSVYWYQQSLDQGLQFLIQYYNGEERAKGNILERFSAQQFPDLHSELNLSSLELGDSALYFCASSVGGRGRNNEQFFGPGTRLTVL.

The CDR3 DNA sequence: TGCGCCAGCAGCTTGGGGGACTACCTCACCGGGGAGCTGTTTTTT. Amino acid sequence: CASSLGDYLTGELFF. This chain links TRBV5-1 with TRBJ2-2; 7 nucleotides agree with TRBD2. V was pared by 0 bases and J by 4 bases, with 3 bases of the junction left unmatched. CDR3 length: 15 residues. Germline V gene data show CDR1 as SGHRS and CDR2 as YFSETQ.

The chain links TRBV4-2 to TRBJ2-1; 9 bases align to TRBD1. V trimming: 4 bases; J trimming: 6 bases; junction bases outside the gene matches: 7. The CDR3 totals 15 residues. The germline gives CDR1 LGHNA, CDR2 YNFKEQ. This chain's CDR3 is CASSPGQGSGNEQFF. CDR3 sequence (DNA): TGTGCCAGCAGCCCCGGACAGGGGAGCGGCAATGAGCAGTTCTTC.

The rearrangement links TRBV12-5 to TRBJ2-2; D unclear. The length of the CDR3 is 13 residues. Germline CDR1 and CDR2: LGHNT and FRNRAP. V lost 4 bases and J lost 7, with 10 bases in between. The CDR3 DNA sequence: TGTGCTAGTGGTTCCATTAGAGGCGGGGAGCTGTTTTTT. Amino acid sequence: CASGSIRGGELFF.

The genes are TRBV2 and TRBJ1-1, with D unresolved. The V and J ends lost 6 bases and 5 bases respectively, with 10 bases between them. CDR3 length: 12 amino acids. Germline lookup yields CDR1 SNHLY and CDR2 FYNNEI. CDR3 residues: CASREAWTEAFF. CDR3 DNA sequence: TGTGCCAGCAGGGAGGCCTGGACTGAAGCTTTCTTT.

This clone was recorded a few times. The rearrangement links TRBV6-1 to TRBJ1-1; tentative D call: TRBD1 (6 bases). In germline, CDR1 is MNHNS, CDR2 SASEGT. This CDR3 is 14 amino acids long. V dropped 5 bases and J dropped 1 base, with 11 bases sitting between them. As DNA, the CDR3 is TGTGCCAGCAGTTTTCGGACAGCGAACACTGAAGCTTTCTTT. Encoded protein: CASSFRTANTEAFF.

This chain links TRBV2 with TRBJ1-2, with 7 bases identical to TRBD1. Germline V gene lookup returns CDR1 SNHLY and CDR2 FYNNEI. V was clipped by 5 bases and J by 6 bases; unmatched bases: 9. The CDR3 consists of 14 residues. The CDR3 region has the DNA TGTGCCAGCAGTAAAGGGGGCCAGGACGATGGCTACACCTTC. As protein: CASSKGGQDDGYTF. Using reference TRBV2 and TRBJ1-2 for the parts outside the CDR3, the full variable domain is EPEVTQTPSHQVTQMGQEVILRCVPISNHLYFYWYRQILGQKVEFLVSFYNNEISEKSEIFDDQFSVERPDGSNFTLKIRSTKLEDSAMYFCASSKGGQDDGYTFGSGTRLTVV.

The rearrangement joins TRBV5-1 to TRBJ2-1; 9 bases are shared with TRBD2. The CDR3 is 16 residues long. Germline V gene data show CDR1 as SGHRS and CDR2 as YFSETQ. V lost 3 bases and J lost 4; bases outside the gene matches: 8. Here the CDR3 reads CASSSQEAGGYNEQFF. The CDR3 region has the DNA TGCGCCAGCAGCTCTCAGGAGGCGGGAGGGTACAATGAGCAGTTCTTC. Using reference TRBV5-1 and TRBJ2-1 for the parts outside the CDR3, the full variable domain is KAGVTQTPRYLIKTRGQQVTLSCSPISGHRSVSWYQQTPGQGLQFLFEYFSETQRNKGNFPGRFSGRQFSNSRSEMNVSTLELGDSALYLCASSSQEAGGYNEQFFGPGTRLTVL.

The sample holds a few counts of this clone. The chain uses TRBV2 and TRBJ1-1; 8 bases line up with TRBD1. The ends lost 6 bases at V and 5 bases at J; junction bases unmatched: 2. This CDR3 is built from 12 residues. CDR1 and CDR2 from the germline V gene are SNHLY and FYNNEI. CDR3 in DNA: TGTGCCAGCAGGACAGGGGTGACTGAAGCTTTCTTT. Protein product: CASRTGVTEAFF.

This clone was counted a single time. J is TRBJ2-7 and V is TRBV27, with D possibly being TRBD1 or TRBD2 (5 bases each). Trimming took off 3 bases at V and 9 bases at J, with 18 bases between the two ends. Germline V gene lookup returns CDR1 MNHEY and CDR2 SMNVEV (reference sequence). The CDR3 loop spans 14 amino acids. The CDR3 is CASSFGGTRAGQYF. CDR3 in DNA: TGTGCCAGCAGTTTCGGAGGAACCAGGGCCGGGCAGTACTTC.